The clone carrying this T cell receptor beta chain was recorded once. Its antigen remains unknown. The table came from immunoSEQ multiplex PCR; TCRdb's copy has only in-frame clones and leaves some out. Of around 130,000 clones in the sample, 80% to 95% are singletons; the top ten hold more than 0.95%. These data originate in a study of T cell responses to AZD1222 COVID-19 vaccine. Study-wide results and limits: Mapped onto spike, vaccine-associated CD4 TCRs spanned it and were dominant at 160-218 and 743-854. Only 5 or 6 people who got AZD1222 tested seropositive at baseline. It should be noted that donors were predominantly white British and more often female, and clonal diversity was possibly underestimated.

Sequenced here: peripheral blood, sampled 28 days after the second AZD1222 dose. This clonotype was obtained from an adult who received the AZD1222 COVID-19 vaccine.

CDR3 amino acids: CASSLGGPNTGELFF. The CDR3 DNA is TGTGCCAGCAGCTTGGGAGGTCCGAACACCGGGGAGCTGTTTTTT. The rearrangement links TRBV7-3 to TRBJ2-2, with D perhaps matching TRBD2 (6 bases). The CDR3 extends over 15 amino acids. Trimming took off 3 bases at V and 0 bases at J, with 8 bases between the two ends. Germline-derived CDR1 and CDR2 are SGHTA and FQGTGA.